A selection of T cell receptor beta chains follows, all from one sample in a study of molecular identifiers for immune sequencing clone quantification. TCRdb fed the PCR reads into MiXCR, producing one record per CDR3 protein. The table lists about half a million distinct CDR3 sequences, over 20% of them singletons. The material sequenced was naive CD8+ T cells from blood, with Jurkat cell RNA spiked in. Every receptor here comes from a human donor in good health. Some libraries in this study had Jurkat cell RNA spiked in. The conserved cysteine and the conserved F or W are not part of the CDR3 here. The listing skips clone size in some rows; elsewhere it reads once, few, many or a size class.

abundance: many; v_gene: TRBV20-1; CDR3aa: SARGGGGWDGTDTQY
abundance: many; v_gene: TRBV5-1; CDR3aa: ASSETRPETQY
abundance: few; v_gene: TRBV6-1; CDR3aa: ASTTGLTEAF
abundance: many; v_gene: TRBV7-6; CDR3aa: ASTLGGLGTEAF
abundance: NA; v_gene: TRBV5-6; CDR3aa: ASSPYGAEETQY
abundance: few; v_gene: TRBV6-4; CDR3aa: ASSEEGTGGIETQY
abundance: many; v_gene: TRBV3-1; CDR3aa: ASSQATVTGSANTGELF
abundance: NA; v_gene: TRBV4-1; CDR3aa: ASSQDKYGPGKY
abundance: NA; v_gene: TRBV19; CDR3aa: ASTEFTGGSQPQH
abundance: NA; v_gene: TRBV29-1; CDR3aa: SVGGQGGGPWFSEAF
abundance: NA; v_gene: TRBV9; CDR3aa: ASSVGGAAPYEQY
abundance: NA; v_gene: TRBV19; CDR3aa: ASSMGQGGIEQY
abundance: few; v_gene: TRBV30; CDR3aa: AWDGGSGGPDTQY
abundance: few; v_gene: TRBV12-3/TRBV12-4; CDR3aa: ASSEEFNEKLL
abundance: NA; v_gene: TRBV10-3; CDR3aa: AISASAAGQANGYT
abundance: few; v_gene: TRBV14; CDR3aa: ASSQLDTYNEQF
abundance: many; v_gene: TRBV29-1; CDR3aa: SVEGLDTEAF
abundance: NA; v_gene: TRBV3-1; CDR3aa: ASSQNRGTDTQY
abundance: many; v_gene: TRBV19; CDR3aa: ASSIGQGVGNEQF
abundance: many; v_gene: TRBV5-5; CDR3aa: ASSLYLFRGNQPQH
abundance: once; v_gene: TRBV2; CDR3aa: ASRSKGLSYEQY
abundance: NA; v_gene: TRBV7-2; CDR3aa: VSSASYEQY
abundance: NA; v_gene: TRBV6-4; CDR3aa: ASRYNATEAF
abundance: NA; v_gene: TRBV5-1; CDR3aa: ASSFEDSWIETRY
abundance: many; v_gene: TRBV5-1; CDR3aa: ASRLGGVGNQPQH